This T cell receptor (beta chain) stems from a study of shared clonotypes between healthy human individuals. Findings and caveats of the study: An expected dependence of interdonor clonotype sharing on sequencing depth was noted.

V shed 0 bases and J shed 3 bases, with 19 bases lying between them. Germline CDR1 SGHNT, CDR2 YYREEE (reference sequence). The CDR3 length is 17 residues. This clone was recorded once. Its antigen is unknown. Deep-level settings were used for running the assay. On sorted subsets, replicate PCRs used approximately 200 ng DNA, or tens of thousands of T cell genomes. The protocol was immunoSEQ multiplex PCR, while the TCRdb copy is restricted to in-frame clones and leaves out a portion. Here the sample spans fewer than 200,000 clones, 65% to 80% being singletons. This TCR came from a young man in good health. The sample comprised memory CD4+ T cells sorted from blood. The subset was: CD45RA-negative fraction. V usage is TRBV5-4 and J usage is TRBJ2-7; D unclear. The CDR3 spells CASSLGGRSDLIYEQYF. The DNA of the CDR3 is TGTGCCAGCAGCTTGGGTGGGCGGAGCGACCTGATCTACGAGCAGTACTTC.